This T cell receptor (beta chain) was found in a study of blood T cell repertoires in COVID-19. Study context: Both acute and convalescent COVID-19 samples were obtained from the United States, Italy and Spain. Nucleic acid was either cDNA or gDNA, and it came from T cells, B-cell-depleted T cells, or PBMCs.

Original data processing: Using reference gene primer amplification, nucleated cell counts were estimated. The table came from immunoSEQ multiplex PCR; TCRdb's copy has only in-frame clones and leaves some out. V and J calls and clone size are as listed in that table; D and trimming were resolved from the DNA. The sample lists roughly 80,000 clones, more than 65% occurring once. J gave up 2 bases and V 2 bases, and 7 bases lay outside the gene matches. This CDR3 has 17 residues. CDR1 ENHRY and CDR2 SYGVKD come from the germline V gene. The clonotype was recovered from a man at least 80 years old with acute or convalescent COVID-19. The sequenced material came from peripheral blood. V is TRBV10-3 and J is TRBJ1-4, with TRBD1 matching 8 bases. The CDR3 protein is CAISERPPGGTNEKLFF. In nucleotides, the CDR3 is TGTGCCATCAGTGAGCGCCCTCCAGGGGGCACTAATGAAAAACTGTTTTTT.